These 2 T cell receptor beta chains share one sample of origin, sequenced in a study of patients and donors after allogeneic stem cell transplantation. A single record per CDR3 protein comes from TCRdb applying MiXCR to the RT-PCR reads. The sample shows approximately 3,000 distinct CDR3 sequences, roughly 5.2% of them seen only once. The sequencing input was blood, either unsorted or a sorted T cell fraction (not recorded which). These receptors all stem from a human donor who was either an allogeneic HSCT recipient or a stem cell or donor lymphocyte infusion donor (not recorded which). It is not recorded whose cells these are; they may come from a transplant donor.

Concerning this clonotype itself: A clone one base away is much larger, so this may be a read error. The CDR3 DNA sequence: TGTGCCAGCAGCTTAGACAGGAACAATGAAGCTTTCTTT. This encodes CASSLDRNNEAFF. The chain uses TRBV7-6 and TRBJ1-1, with D possibly TRBD1 on 5 matching bases. CDR1 is SGHVS and CDR2 is FNYEAQ in the germline V gene. This CDR3 has 13 residues.

This clonotype has only a few counts. This chain uses TRBV7-2 with TRBJ2-3; D gene ambiguous. V lost 4 bases to trimming and J lost 6 bases, with 20 bases between them. Germline CDR1 reads SGHTA; CDR2 reads FQGNSA. The CDR3 is made up of 16 amino acids. DNA of the CDR3: TGTGCCAGCAGCTCTTGGCCCCCTAACTATCTTGATACGCAGTATTTT. Translated, it gives CASSSWPPNYLDTQYF.